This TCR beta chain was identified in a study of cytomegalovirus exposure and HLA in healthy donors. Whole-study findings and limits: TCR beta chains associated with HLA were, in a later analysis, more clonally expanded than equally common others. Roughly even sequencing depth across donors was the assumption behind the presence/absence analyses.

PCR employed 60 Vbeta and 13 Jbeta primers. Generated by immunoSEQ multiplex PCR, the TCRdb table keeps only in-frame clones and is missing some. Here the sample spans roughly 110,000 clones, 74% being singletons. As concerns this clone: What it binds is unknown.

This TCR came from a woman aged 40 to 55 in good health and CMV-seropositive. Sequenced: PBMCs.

The CDR3 region has the DNA TGCAGCGTCGGACAGGGAATGAGTAGCAATCAGCCCCAGCATTTT. It encodes CSVGQGMSSNQPQHF. The chain has TRBV29-1 and TRBJ1-5; 8 positions match TRBD1. Looked up from germline, CDR1 is SQVTM and CDR2 is ANQGSEA. Trimming at V came to 6 bases and at J to 0 bases, leaving 7 bases not matched to a gene. The length of the CDR3 is 15 residues.